The 28 T cell receptor beta chains in this list originate from one sample, sequenced in a study of blood T cells in healthy people across ages. With a J-beta primer mix and a sample-barcoded 5' primer, a second PCR ran about 6 to 11 cycles. TCRdb recomputed calls from the 5' RACE reads with MiXCR, one row per CDR3 protein. The sample shows 380,000 or so distinct CDR3 sequences, about half of them seen only once. Input material: blood. Receptors originate from a man in his fifties or sixties in good health.

This clonotype was recorded a few times. The chain carries TRBV6-5 and TRBJ1-5; TRBD1 is a possible D gene (6 bases). This CDR3 has 14 residues. Trimming cost V 7 bases and J 12 bases, with 22 bases left between them. CDR1 is MNHEY, CDR2 SVGAGI, per germline. The CDR3 bases are TGTGCCAGCAAACGGACAGCCGACAACCCAGTCCAGCATTTT. Translating gives CASKRTADNPVQHF.

The chain couples TRBV20-1 to TRBJ2-4; the D is unclear. V dropped 0 bases and J dropped 0 bases, with 12 bases sitting between them. The CDR3 loop spans 16 amino acids. CDR1 and CDR2 (germline): DFQATT, SNEGSKA (reference sequence). The CDR3 reads CSAREWETIAKNIQYF. Here the CDR3 DNA reads TGCAGTGCTAGAGAGTGGGAAACCATAGCCAAAAACATTCAGTACTTC.

This clonotype was seen only once. The CDR3 region has the DNA TGTGCCAGCAGGGCTAGACTAGCGGGAGTTTTTGTGGATACGCAGTATTTT. Translation: CASRARLAGVFVDTQYF. The chain uses TRBV6-2 or TRBV6-3 and TRBJ2-3, with TRBD2 identical over 12 bases. Germline loops: CDR1 MNHEY, CDR2 SVGEGT. The trim removed 6 bases at V and 6 bases at J, leaving 13 bases unmatched. The length of the CDR3 is 17 residues.

The rearrangement links TRBV10-3 to TRBJ1-5; D ambiguous. The CDR3 extends over 15 amino acids. V was clipped by 0 bases and J by 3 bases, with 9 bases between them. The germline V gene encodes CDR1 ENHRY and CDR2 SYGVKD. CDR3 DNA: TGTGCCATCAGTGAGTCTGGCGACCCCAATCAGCCCCAGCATTTT. Amino acid sequence: CAISESGDPNQPQHF.

The chain recombines TRBV6-6 with TRBJ2-7; no firm D call. Germline CDR1 MNHNY, CDR2 SVGAGI (reference sequence). This CDR3 spans 14 amino acids. V gave up 6 bases and J gave up 2 bases, with 14 bases separating them. The CDR3 coding sequence is TGTGCCAGCAGCTCTTACAACGAACCCTACGAGCAGTACTTC. Protein product: CASSSYNEPYEQYF.

As to this clonotype: Germline is not matched at one junction end, which may reflect a read error. The chain employs TRBV12-3 or TRBV12-4 and TRBJ2-6, with 7 nucleotides matching TRBD1. The CDR3 extends over 18 amino acids. The CDR3 DNA reads as TGTGCCGGCAGCCCTCAGACAGGGTCCCTGTCTGGGGCCAACGTCCTGACTTTC. Protein: CAGSPQTGSLSGANVLTF.

V gene TRBV6-1 combines with J gene TRBJ2-3, with D tentatively TRBD1 (7 bases). The ends were cut back, 2 bases at V and 5 bases at J, with 14 bases in the middle. In germline, CDR1 is MNHNS, CDR2 SASEGT. There are 15 residues in the CDR3. CDR3: CASSEQAQGGDTQYF. In nucleotides, the CDR3 is TGTGCCAGCAGTGAACAAGCTCAGGGGGGAGATACGCAGTATTTT.

The chain joins TRBV6-2 or TRBV6-3 to TRBJ2-7, with TRBD2 matching over 8 bases. This CDR3 contains 13 residues. The J segment lost 4 bases and the V segment lost 7 bases, leaving 6 bases of the junction unmatched. Looked up from germline, CDR1 is MNHEY and CDR2 is SVGEGT. The CDR3, as DNA: TGTGCCAGCAAGAGTAGCGGGGTTTACGAGCAGTACTTC. Protein: CASKSSGVYEQYF.

The V call is TRBV12-3 or TRBV12-4, the J call TRBJ2-1, with D possibly matching TRBD2 (6 bases). CDR3 length: 16 residues. V lost 6 bases, J lost 0 bases, and 15 bases lay in between. DNA of the CDR3: TGTGCCAGCAGCCCAAACCCGGGAGTCTCCTACAATGAGCAGTTCTTC. Its protein is CASSPNPGVSYNEQFF.

This clonotype was counted ten times or more. The chain carries TRBV29-1 and TRBJ1-2, with 8 bases matching TRBD1. V shed 5 bases, J shed 8 bases, and the junction held 13 bases outside the gene matches. The CDR3 is 14 amino acids. Germline V gene sequence: CDR1 SQVTM, CDR2 ANQGSEA. The CDR3 reads CSVPGTGWGGGYTF. CDR3 nucleotide sequence: TGCAGCGTTCCCGGGACAGGATGGGGCGGGGGCTACACCTTC.

The chain joins TRBV7-2 to TRBJ2-1; D unclear. Germline CDR1 is SGHTA and CDR2 is FQGNSA. V was clipped by 5 bases and J by 10 bases, with 15 bases between them. CDR3 length equals 13 residues. The DNA of the CDR3 is TGTGCCAGCAGCACCGAACAGCCGATGGAGCAGTTCTTC. Its translation: CASSTEQPMEQFF.

This clonotype has just a few counts. The chain is built from TRBV7-8 and TRBJ2-4; TRBD2 matches 12 bases. The CDR3 has 18 amino acids. Germline CDR1 reads SGHVS; CDR2 reads FQNEAQ. V was clipped by 8 bases and J by 6 bases; unmatched bases: 17. CDR3 sequence (DNA): TGTGCCAGCTCTCTCCCTAGCGGGAGGGCCGATGGGGGAAACATTCAGTACTTC. It translates to CASSLPSGRADGGNIQYF.

CDR3 residues: CASSGTPGQGREQYF. The CDR3 coding sequence is TGTGCCAGCAGTGGGACGCCCGGACAGGGGCGCGAGCAGTACTTC. This chain connects TRBV6-1 to TRBJ2-7, with TRBD1 matching 9 bases. The CDR3 loop spans 15 amino acids. Per germline, CDR1 MNHNS and CDR2 SASEGT. Trimming took 4 bases from V and 6 from J; bases not matched to a gene: 10.

The rearrangement uses TRBV5-1 and TRBJ2-1; TRBD1 aligns across 8 bases. Unmatched junction bases numbered 10, after V lost 1 base and J lost 4 bases. The CDR3 consists of 17 residues. The germline V gene has CDR1 SGHRS and CDR2 YFSETQ. The CDR3 sequence: CASSLLPRGLGYNEQFF. The CDR3 region has the DNA TGCGCCAGCAGCTTGCTTCCCAGGGGGCTCGGGTACAATGAGCAGTTCTTC.

In this sample, this clonotype turned up a few times. The chain employs TRBV27 and TRBJ1-2; D uncertain. V shed 0 bases and J shed 8 bases, with 10 bases lying between them. The CDR3 contains 13 residues. Germline V lookup: CDR1 MNHEY, CDR2 SMNVEV (reference sequence). CDR3 bases: TGTGCCAGCAGTTTATCGATCGGGGAGGGCTACACCTTC. This codes for CASSLSIGEGYTF.

J is TRBJ1-1 and V is TRBV9; 7 bases fit TRBD1. Trimming removed 3 bases from V and 2 bases from J; junction bases left unmatched: 7. The CDR3 spans 15 residues. The V gene's germline CDR1 is SGDLS and CDR2 YYNGEE. The CDR3 DNA reads TGTGCCAGCAGCGCACTGCACAGGGGAAACACTGAAGCTTTCTTT. Translated: CASSALHRGNTEAFF.

V and J are TRBV6-1 and TRBJ2-5; no clear D. Trimming took off 2 bases at V and 4 bases at J, with 8 bases between the two ends. The CDR3 contains 13 residues. Germline values: CDR1 MNHNS, CDR2 SASEGT. The CDR3 nucleotides read TGTGCCAGCAGTGAACGGCGGAGAGAGACCCAGTACTTC. It codes for CASSERRRETQYF.

The CDR3 sequence: CSARRPSGNTIYF. The CDR3 region has the DNA TGCAGCGCCAGAAGGCCCTCTGGAAACACCATATATTTT. V usage is TRBV29-1 and J usage is TRBJ1-3; D remains unclear. V lost 7 bases and J lost 0, with 10 bases in between. This CDR3 contains 13 residues. Germline values: CDR1 SQVTM, CDR2 ANQGSEA.

This clonotype was seen at least ten times. The gene calls are TRBV9 and TRBJ2-1; D is unresolved. The CDR3 sequence is 12 residues long. CDR1 and CDR2 from the germline V gene are SGDLS and YYNGEE. The V end lost 3 bases, the J end lost 12 bases, and 13 bases lay between the germline ends. CDR3 bases: TGTGCCAGCAGCGCCCTACAATCGTTGCAGTTCTTC. Protein product: CASSALQSLQFF.

V is TRBV20-1 and J is TRBJ1-4, with 9 bases identical to TRBD1. The J segment lost 8 bases and the V segment lost 6 bases, leaving 7 bases of the junction unmatched. Germline assignment: CDR1 DFQATT and CDR2 SNEGSKA (reference sequence). The CDR3 covers 13 residues. The CDR3 DNA reads as TGCAGTGCCCGCGGGACAGGGTTAGAAAAACTGTTTTTT. This sequence encodes CSARGTGLEKLFF.

This clonotype was seen only a few times. This rearrangement joins TRBV6-2 or TRBV6-3 to TRBJ2-1; 10 bases are shared with TRBD2. The CDR3 totals 15 residues. With 6 bases clipped from V and 5 bases from J, the junction kept 7 bases outside the gene matches. Germline lookup yields CDR1 MNHEY and CDR2 SVGEGT. The chain's CDR3 is CASSDQGLANNEQFF. The CDR3, as DNA: TGTGCCAGCAGCGACCAGGGACTAGCGAACAATGAGCAGTTCTTC.

The chain carries TRBV7-9 and TRBJ1-2; D may be TRBD1 (5 bases). Germline V gives CDR1 SEHNR, CDR2 FQNEAQ (reference sequence). This CDR3 comprises 14 residues. Trimming removed 1 base from V and 3 bases from J, with 9 bases in between. The CDR3 DNA is TGTGCCAGCAGCTTAGGGAGGGGCCACTATGGCTACACCTTC. It encodes CASSLGRGHYGYTF. The full variable domain, in which reference TRBV7-9 and TRBJ1-2 provide the parts outside the CDR3, is DTGVSQNPRHKITKRGQNVTFRCDPISEHNRLYWYRQTLGQGPEFLTYFQNEAQLEKSRLLSDRFSAERPKGSFSTLEIQRTEQGDSAMYLCASSLGRGHYGYTFGSGTRLTVV.

The chain is built from TRBV5-1 and TRBJ2-4; maybe TRBD2 (5 bases). This CDR3 region has 18 residues. Germline V CDR1 and CDR2: SGHRS, YFSETQ. The V end was cut by 0 bases, the J end by 0 bases, with 16 bases between. CDR3 DNA: TGCGCCAGCAGCTTGGAGCTCGTGAGGGCATCAGCCAAAAACATTCAGTACTTC. This translates into CASSLELVRASAKNIQYF.

The chain is built from TRBV25-1 and TRBJ1-6; D may be TRBD1 (6 bases). Germline CDR1 and CDR2: MGHDK and SYGVNS. This CDR3 has 13 amino acids. The ends were cut back, 1 base at V and 11 bases at J, with 9 bases in the middle. The CDR3 protein is CASSELGGTPLHF. The CDR3 DNA sequence: TGTGCCAGCAGTGAATTGGGGGGCACACCCCTCCACTTT.

Note on this clonotype: A much more abundant neighbour one base away suggests this may be a read error. The V and J genes are TRBV24-1 and TRBJ2-5; 8 nucleotides line up with TRBD2. With V trimmed by 3 bases and J by 11 bases, 16 bases remained unmatched. The length of the CDR3 is 16 residues. Germline CDR1 reads KGHDR; CDR2 reads SFDVKD. The CDR3 spells CATSDPLRGGSNEQYF. The DNA of the CDR3 is TGTGCCACCAGTGATCCCCTACGGGGGGGCTCAAATGAGCAGTACTTC.

This clonotype turned up a few times. The rearrangement uses TRBV27 and TRBJ1-2; no definite D call. V gave up 4 bases and J gave up 6 bases, with 9 bases separating them. This CDR3 region has 12 residues. Germline CDR1 and CDR2: MNHEY and SMNVEV (reference sequence). The chain's CDR3 is CASSSGYNGYTF. The CDR3 DNA reads TGTGCCAGCAGTTCTGGTTATAATGGCTACACCTTC.

CDR3 sequence (DNA): TGCAGCGTCGCGACAGGGGGGGGAGATACGCAGTATTTT. Protein: CSVATGGGDTQYF. The chain carries TRBV29-1 and TRBJ2-3; 9 bases map to TRBD1. This CDR3 spans 13 amino acids. The V and J ends lost 6 bases and 5 bases, in that order; junction bases with no gene match: 6. Germline assignment: CDR1 SQVTM and CDR2 ANQGSEA.

The chain has TRBV7-9 and TRBJ2-5; D gene uncertain. V was shortened by 8 bases and J by 1 base, with 11 bases between the two germline ends. Germline V CDR1 and CDR2: SEHNR, FQNEAQ (reference sequence). The CDR3 covers 13 residues. The CDR3 coding sequence is TGTGCCAGCCTGCCGGAATCCCAAGAGACCCAGTACTTC. Encoded protein: CASLPESQETQYF.